These 2 T cell receptor beta chains originate from one sample sequenced in a study of blood T cell repertoires in COVID-19. Clones were read by immunoSEQ multiplex PCR, and TCRdb kept only the in-frame ones, dropping some. The table records about 49,000 clones, roughly 89% of them present only once. Source material: peripheral blood. These receptors came from an older man with acute or convalescent COVID-19.

The V call is TRBV19, the J call TRBJ2-7; D possibly corresponds to TRBD2 (6 bases). Germline CDR1 is LNHDA and CDR2 is SQIVND (reference sequence). Trimming pared 5 bases from V and 1 base from J, leaving 18 bases between. The CDR3 is 16 amino acids. The CDR3 DNA reads TGTGCCAGTAGTCGAGGCACCGGGACTGGGTCCTACGAGCAGTACTTC. This encodes CASSRGTGTGSYEQYF.

The rearrangement uses TRBV11-2 and TRBJ2-1, with 12 bases lining up with TRBD2. V shed 5 bases, J shed 5 bases, and the junction held 4 bases outside the gene matches. CDR1 and CDR2 from the germline V gene are SGHAT and FQNNGV. The CDR3 covers 15 residues. The CDR3 sequence: CASSPGLAGNNEQFF. The CDR3 DNA sequence: TGTGCCAGCAGCCCCGGACTAGCGGGGAACAATGAGCAGTTCTTC.